This TCR beta chain comes out of a study of shared clonotypes between healthy human individuals. General study points: Generally, naive subsets (rather than memory subsets) showed larger estimated richness. Between a few donors, naive CD4 clonotypes were shared at a level of approximately 5%.

A note on this clone: Its matching antigen is unknown.

The material for each subset, its genomic DNA, was split evenly across several immunoSEQ plates. Produced via immunoSEQ multiplex PCR; TCRdb's table is partial and in-frame only. The data show fewer than 100,000 clones, with roughly 69% seen just once and roughly 43% held by the top ten. The V and J ends lost 8 bases and 7 bases respectively, with 11 bases between them. This CDR3 comprises 11 residues. The germline V gene encodes CDR1 ENHRY and CDR2 SYGVKD. This clonotype originated in a man aged 25 to 40 in good health. The chain recombines TRBV10-3 with TRBJ2-5; D not resolved. Source material: memory CD8+ T cells sorted from blood. As to subset: CD45RO+ cells pooled with CCR7-negative TemRA cells. CDR3 in amino acids: CAIFPAVTQYF. CDR3 nucleotides: TGTGCCATCTTTCCGGCCGTGACCCAGTACTTC.